This T cell receptor beta chain was obtained from a study of blood T cell repertoires in COVID-19. Study background: Acute-phase and convalescent COVID-19 samples originated in the United States, Italy and Spain. The analysed material was cDNA or gDNA that came from T cells, B-cell-depleted T cells, or PBMCs.

In the source study's methods: Amplification of reference gene primers was used by the study to estimate nucleated cell counts. Using immunoSEQ multiplex PCR, the repertoire was profiled, and TCRdb retains in-frame clones only, with some absent. V and J calls and clone size follow that table, whereas D and trimming were derived from the DNA. The sample lists approximately 250,000 clones; more than 85% were seen once. The CDR3 runs to 14 residues. In germline, CDR1 is SNHLY, CDR2 FYNNEI. The V end was cut by 7 bases, the J end by 1 base, with 13 bases between. Sequencing was done on a sample of peripheral blood. The V and J genes are TRBV2 and TRBJ1-1, with D unresolved. The source is a young man with active or convalescent COVID-19. CDR3 DNA sequence: TGTGCCAGCAATCCACAGATAAGGAACACTGAAGCTTTCTTT. It is translated as CASNPQIRNTEAFF.